This T cell receptor (beta chain) originates from a study of T cells after yellow fever vaccination. General observations from the study: Abundant clonotypes from the bulk population could get into FACS-sorted repertoires as contaminants. Most clones from primary vaccination were detected again post-booster (about 96% CD4, 70% to 90% CD8).

Note on this clonotype: Its target is unknown.

This CDR3 comprises 14 residues. Deletions cut 3 bases from V and 5 bases from J, with 12 bases between. The germline CDR1 and CDR2 sequences are SGHVS and FNYEAQ. MiXCR was run by TCRdb on the 5' RACE reads, yielding one entry per CDR3 protein. The table shows about 99,000 distinct CDR3 sequences, with around 5.5% occurring only once. This clonotype was sampled from a man between 18 and 29 years old who received the YFV17D yellow fever vaccine. The genes are TRBV7-6 and TRBJ2-3; D is ambiguous. Sequenced material: CD8+ T cells sorted from PBMCs, taken 10 days after the yellow fever booster vaccination. The DNA for the CDR3 is TGTGCCAGCAGCTTGAAGAGTAAGGTAGATACGCAGTATTTT. Protein sequence: CASSLKSKVDTQYF.